Below, 29 T cell receptor beta chains from the same sample are listed, as sequenced in a study of T-cell reconstitution after alpha-beta-depleted transplantation in children. Unique molecular identifiers were built into the TCRbeta library. TCRdb redid the calling of the PCR reads with MiXCR, one entry per CDR3 protein. The sample carries under 300,000 distinct CDR3 sequences, more than 9% recorded once. The sample was peripheral blood, taken 180 days after TCRalphabeta/CD19-depleted stem cell transplant. The origin of the receptors is a male patient under 10 years old who had a stem cell transplant for chronic granulomatous disease, so the T cells may come from the graft donor.

This clonotype has a count of ten or more. The chain employs TRBV4-1 and TRBJ2-6; TRBD2 might be the D (5 bases). V lost 4 bases to trimming and J lost 4 bases, with 11 bases between them. The CDR3 has 15 residues. CDR1 and CDR2 from the germline V gene are MGHRA and YSYEKL. DNA of the CDR3: TGCGCCAGCAGCCCGCTGGGGAGCGGGGCCAACGTCCTGACTTTC. This gives the protein CASSPLGSGANVLTF.

To note about this clonotype: With a much larger clone just one base away, this may be a read error. V gene TRBV5-1 combines with J gene TRBJ1-2; 9 nucleotides line up with TRBD1. Trimming removed 4 bases from V and 5 bases from J; junction bases left unmatched: 12. Germline loops: CDR1 SGHRS, CDR2 YFSETQ. The CDR3 runs 16 residues. CDR3 protein: CASSPRQGGPFYGYTF. The CDR3 bases are TGCGCCAGCAGCCCTCGACAGGGGGGACCGTTTTATGGCTACACCTTC.

This clonotype has at least ten counts. The V gene is TRBV4-3, the J gene TRBJ1-5; D is uncertain. Per germline, CDR1 LGHNA and CDR2 YSLEER. The CDR3 is made up of 15 amino acids. The V gene lost 0 bases and the J gene lost 3 bases, with 9 bases spanning the gap. CDR3 loop: CASSQEFHYNQPQHF. The CDR3 coding sequence is TGCGCCAGCAGCCAAGAATTCCATTACAATCAGCCCCAGCATTTT.

This clonotype was detected ten times or more. The chain couples TRBV7-9 to TRBJ2-5; D is unresolved. The CDR3 consists of 14 residues. V lost 5 bases, J lost 5 bases, and 15 bases lay in between. From germline, CDR1 is SEHNR and CDR2 FQNEAQ (reference sequence). CDR3 bases: TGTGCCAGCAGCGCCCGAGGTAGCCGGGAGACCCAGTACTTC. Translated: CASSARGSRETQYF.

This clonotype was recorded a few times. This chain joins TRBV5-6 and TRBJ1-2; maybe TRBD1 (6 bases). The CDR3 consists of 14 residues. The germline V and J ends were trimmed by 4 bases and 5 bases, with 15 bases remaining between them. Germline V gives CDR1 SGHDT, CDR2 YYEEEE. CDR3 coding DNA: TGTGCCAGCAGCCCCTACGACAGGTTATATGGCTACACCTTC. Translated, it gives CASSPYDRLYGYTF.

In its sample, this clonotype was seen many times. The V gene is TRBV20-1, the J gene TRBJ1-1, with D possibly being TRBD1 (5 bases). CDR1 is DFQATT, CDR2 SNEGSKA, per germline (reference sequence). This CDR3 comprises 13 residues. V lost 3 bases and J 1 base, leaving 9 bases between the germline ends. The CDR3 spells CSASRGTNTEAFF. The CDR3 nucleotides read TGCAGTGCTAGTCGGGGCACGAACACTGAAGCTTTCTTT.

This clonotype was found many times. The V and J genes are TRBV20-1 and TRBJ1-6; D is perhaps TRBD1 (6 bases). Trimming pared 5 bases from V and 7 bases from J, leaving 15 bases between. This CDR3 has 14 residues. From germline, CDR1 is DFQATT and CDR2 SNEGSKA (reference sequence). This chain's CDR3 is CSAPTGPPNSPLHF. The CDR3, as DNA: TGCAGTGCTCCGACAGGACCTCCAAATTCACCCCTCCACTTT.

This clonotype has ten or more counts. The rearrangement joins TRBV7-8 to TRBJ2-5; weak D call: TRBD2 (6 bases). Trimming pared 5 bases from V and 1 base from J, leaving 11 bases between. The CDR3 is made up of 14 amino acids. Per germline, CDR1 SGHVS and CDR2 FQNEAQ. The CDR3 region is CASSTPGLQETQYF. In DNA form, the CDR3 reads TGTGCCAGCAGCACCCCGGGACTCCAAGAGACCCAGTACTTC.

This clonotype was seen repeatedly, ten times or more. The chain links TRBV7-9 to TRBJ2-7; tentative D call: TRBD1 (6 bases). The CDR3 spans 14 residues. V lost 3 bases and J lost 2, with 11 bases in between. CDR1 is SEHNR, CDR2 FQNEAQ, per germline (reference sequence). The CDR3 DNA follows: TGTGCCAGCAGCTTTCCAGGGGCCCCCTACGAGCAGTACTTC. Its protein is CASSFPGAPYEQYF.

This clonotype was seen ten or more times. The gene calls are TRBV5-1 and TRBJ2-5, with 11 bases fitting TRBD2. The CDR3 has 15 amino acids. V trimming: 0 bases; J trimming: 4 bases; junction bases outside the gene matches: 2. The germline V gene encodes CDR1 SGHRS and CDR2 YFSETQ. CDR3: CASSLGLAGPETQYF. The DNA of the CDR3 is TGCGCCAGCAGCTTGGGACTAGCGGGACCAGAGACCCAGTACTTC.

This clonotype has at least ten counts. This chain uses TRBV12-3 or TRBV12-4 with TRBJ2-3; 7 positions agree with TRBD2. J was trimmed by 1 base and V by 7 bases; bases with no gene match: 5. The CDR3 runs 14 residues. CDR3 in DNA: TGTGCCAGCACCTTGGGGGGGGGCACAGATACGCAGTATTTT. Amino acids: CASTLGGGTDTQYF.

This clonotype showed up many times. This sequence joins TRBV3-1 and TRBJ2-7; a possible D gene is TRBD2 (7 bases). The V end lost 11 bases, the J end lost 5 bases, and 10 bases lay between the germline ends. CDR3 size: 10 residues. Germline-derived CDR1 and CDR2 are LGHDT and YNNKEL (reference sequence). For the CDR3, the DNA is TGTGCCCAAGGGGGGGACGAGCAGTACTTC. It translates to CAQGGDEQYF.

In this sample, this clonotype turned up many times. J is TRBJ2-7 and V is TRBV20-1; perhaps TRBD2 as D (5 bases). CDR3 length: 16 amino acids. V gave up 6 bases and J gave up 6 bases, with 27 bases separating them. Looked up from germline, CDR1 is DFQATT and CDR2 is SNEGSKA (reference sequence). This CDR3 reads CSANQAQRRSVGEQYF. Here the CDR3 DNA reads TGCAGTGCCAACCAGGCCCAGCGGAGAAGTGTCGGCGAGCAGTACTTC.

This clonotype was seen repeatedly, ten times or more. The chain has TRBV27 and TRBJ2-1; 7 bases align to TRBD1. The CDR3 runs 14 residues. J gave up 6 bases and V 5 bases, and 7 bases lay outside the gene matches. Germline lookup yields CDR1 MNHEY and CDR2 SMNVEV (reference sequence). CDR3 residues: CASSPGTVSNEQFF. Written as DNA, the CDR3 is TGTGCCAGCAGTCCCGGGACAGTCTCCAATGAGCAGTTCTTC.

In regard to this clonotype: Given a much more abundant clone one base away, this may be a read error. The chain joins TRBV18 to TRBJ1-2; TRBD1 might be the D (5 bases). The CDR3 contains 16 residues. Germline V gives CDR1 KGHSH, CDR2 LQKENI. DNA of the CDR3: TGTGCCAACTCACCATTAACAGGCCAGAGTAACTATGGCTACACCTTC. Its protein is CANSPLTGQSNYGYTF.

Ten or more counts support this clonotype. The chain uses TRBV9 and TRBJ2-1; D gene unclear. The CDR3 loop spans 14 amino acids. In germline, CDR1 is SGDLS, CDR2 YYNGEE. The ends were cut back, 4 bases at V and 0 bases at J, with 8 bases in the middle. CDR3 sequence reads: CASSPMSSYNEQFF. DNA for the CDR3: TGTGCCAGCAGCCCGATGAGCTCCTACAATGAGCAGTTCTTC.

This clonotype was observed many times. The chain is built from TRBV5-4 and TRBJ2-1; tentative D call: TRBD2 (6 bases). Germline V gives CDR1 SGHNT, CDR2 YYREEE (reference sequence). The length of the CDR3 is 14 residues. V dropped 4 bases and J dropped 7 bases, with 15 bases sitting between them. As DNA, the CDR3 is TGTGCCAGCAGCGCCGGGGGTCCTATGAATGAGCAGTTCTTC. It yields the protein CASSAGGPMNEQFF.

This clonotype was seen ten or more times. The chain joins TRBV9 to TRBJ2-7; no firm D call. The CDR3 covers 14 residues. Per the germline V gene, CDR1 is SGDLS and CDR2 is YYNGEE. V lost 0 bases to trimming and J lost 7 bases, with 14 bases between them. This chain's CDR3 is CASSVASEKGEQYF. CDR3 bases: TGTGCCAGCAGCGTAGCTAGTGAGAAAGGGGAGCAGTACTTC.

This clonotype was seen many times. This rearrangement joins TRBV23-1 to TRBJ2-5, with D maybe TRBD2 (5 bases). TRBV23-1 belongs to the ORF category, with a function that is uncertain. V lost 6 bases and J 3 bases, leaving 11 bases between the germline ends. The CDR3 runs to 13 residues. As DNA, the CDR3 is TGCGCCAGCAGCCCACTAGGGAAAGAGACCCAGTACTTC. It is translated as CASSPLGKETQYF.

This clonotype has ten or more counts. The chain joins TRBV6-2 or TRBV6-3 to TRBJ2-1; TRBD2 agrees at 7 bases. The trim removed 6 bases at V and 10 bases at J, leaving 9 bases unmatched. This CDR3 region has 13 residues. Germline CDR1 and CDR2: MNHEY and SVGEGT. CDR3 protein: CASSSGTTYEQFF. The CDR3, as DNA: TGTGCCAGCAGCTCCGGGACTACTTACGAGCAGTTCTTC.

This clonotype has a handful of counts. The genes are TRBV6-5 and TRBJ2-3; weak D call: TRBD2 (5 bases). Trimming cost V 0 bases and J 2 bases, with 12 bases left between them. Germline lookup yields CDR1 MNHEY and CDR2 SVGAGI. The CDR3 length is 16 residues. The CDR3 loop is CASSYSTVGITDTQYF. Here the CDR3 DNA reads TGTGCCAGCAGTTACTCGACGGTCGGGATCACAGATACGCAGTATTTT.

This clonotype was observed many times. The chain links TRBV7-9 to TRBJ2-5, with D perhaps matching TRBD2 (5 bases). The V gene lost 6 bases and the J gene lost 9 bases, with 11 bases spanning the gap. CDR1 and CDR2 from the germline V gene are SEHNR and FQNEAQ (reference sequence). The CDR3 runs 11 residues. The CDR3 DNA is TGTGCCAGCAGTTTCCAAGCGGCCCAGTACTTC. This codes for CASSFQAAQYF.

This clonotype was found many times. The V gene is TRBV4-3, the J gene TRBJ2-5; 7 bases match TRBD1. The trim removed 4 bases at V and 3 bases at J, leaving 5 bases unmatched. The CDR3 totals 14 residues. Germline V gene sequence: CDR1 LGHNA, CDR2 YSLEER. The CDR3 nucleotides are TGCGCCAGCAGCCCAACCGGACAGGAAGAGACCCAGTACTTC. Translated, it gives CASSPTGQEETQYF.

The sample holds many counts of this clonotype. The chain is built from TRBV12-3 or TRBV12-4 and TRBJ1-3; maybe TRBD1 (6 bases). The V end was cut by 6 bases, the J end by 3 bases, with 15 bases between. The CDR3 consists of 15 residues. CDR3 coding DNA: TGTGCCAGCAGATTTCAGGGGTCTGGTGGAAACACCATATATTTT. It translates to CASRFQGSGGNTIYF.

As to this clonotype: Possible read error: a much larger clone is one base away. The chain employs TRBV12-3 or TRBV12-4 and TRBJ2-1, with unresolved D. The CDR3 covers 14 residues. DNA for the CDR3: TGTGCCAGCTGTTTTGGAGCCCTCCCCTATGAGCAGTTCTTC. It is translated as CASCFGALPYEQFF.

A remark on this clonotype: Given a much more abundant clone one base away, this may be a read error. The chain links TRBV28 to TRBJ1-6; a weak D match, TRBD1 (6 bases). Germline CDR1 is MDHEN and CDR2 is SYDVKM. The V end was cut by 2 bases, the J end by 6 bases, with 14 bases between. The CDR3 covers 16 residues. The CDR3 region is CASSLPQGIGNSPLHF. The CDR3 region has the DNA TGTGCCAGCAGTTTACCCCAGGGGATTGGTAATTCACCCCTCCACTTT.

In its sample, this clonotype was seen many times. The gene calls are TRBV20-1 and TRBJ1-2; possibly TRBD1 for D (6 bases). The CDR3 spans 14 residues. CDR1 DFQATT and CDR2 SNEGSKA come from the germline V gene (reference sequence). The CDR3 loop is CRVTPIRGAGGYTF. CDR3 coding DNA: TGCAGGGTGACCCCCATACGGGGGGCTGGTGGCTACACCTTC.

The table lists this clonotype with a few counts. The genes are TRBV30 and TRBJ1-2; D gene ambiguous. V was cut by 0 bases and J by 2 bases, with 7 bases left in between. The CDR3 extends over 13 amino acids. CDR1 is GTSNPN and CDR2 is SVGIG in the germline V gene (reference sequence). The CDR3 sequence: CAWSVSSNYGYTF. The DNA for the CDR3 is TGTGCCTGGAGTGTTTCTTCCAACTATGGCTACACCTTC.

This clonotype has at least ten counts. This sequence joins TRBV11-3 and TRBJ2-1; 9 positions agree with TRBD1. The CDR3 length is 15 residues. CDR1 and CDR2 from the germline V gene are SGHNT and YENEEA. The trim removed 4 bases at V and 7 bases at J, leaving 8 bases unmatched. DNA for the CDR3: TGTGCCAGCAGCTGGGGACAGGGCGGGTTGAATGAGCAGTTCTTC. The encoded protein is CASSWGQGGLNEQFF.